This T cell receptor beta chain comes out of a study of Tregs in tolerant kidney transplant recipients. The V end lost 5 bases, the J end lost 4 bases, and 17 bases lay between the germline ends. The CDR3 consists of 15 residues. In germline, CDR1 is SEHNR, CDR2 FQNEAQ (reference sequence). Data came from immunoSEQ multiplex PCR; TCRdb stores just in-frame clones and leaves some out. The sample carries about 90,000 clones, 80% to 95% recorded once. Related graft donors supplied nonmyeloablative bone marrow transplants, and mixed chimerism was transient. The origin of this receptor is a human patient who received a combined kidney and bone marrow transplant. The T cells may come from the graft donor. The sample consisted of CD4+ T cells from blood (PBMCs), taken 12 months after the transplant. J is TRBJ1-2 and V is TRBV7-9, with D possibly being TRBD1 (6 bases). The CDR3 reads CASSPHAGVVYGYTF. The CDR3 DNA sequence: TGTGCCAGCAGCCCACACGCAGGGGTGGTCTATGGCTACACCTTC.